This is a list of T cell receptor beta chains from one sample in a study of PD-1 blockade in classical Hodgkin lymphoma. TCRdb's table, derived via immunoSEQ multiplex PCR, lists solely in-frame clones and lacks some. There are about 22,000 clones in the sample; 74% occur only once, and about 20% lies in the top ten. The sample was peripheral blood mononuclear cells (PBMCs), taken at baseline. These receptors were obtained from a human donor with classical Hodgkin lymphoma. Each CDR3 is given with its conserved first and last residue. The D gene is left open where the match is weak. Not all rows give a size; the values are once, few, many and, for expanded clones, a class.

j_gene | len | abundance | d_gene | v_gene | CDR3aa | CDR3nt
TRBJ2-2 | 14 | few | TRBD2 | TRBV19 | CASSVPGLAGELFF | TGTGCCAGTAGTGTACCGGGACTAGCGGGGGAGCTGTTTTTT
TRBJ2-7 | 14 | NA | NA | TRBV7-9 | CASSHPGTPYEQYF | TGTGCCAGCAGCCACCCCGGGACACCGTACGAGCAGTACTTC
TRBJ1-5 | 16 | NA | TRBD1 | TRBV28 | CASSPGQSYSNQPQHF | TGTGCCAGCAGTCCGGGACAGAGCTATAGCAATCAGCCCCAGCATTTT
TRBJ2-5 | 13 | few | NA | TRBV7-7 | CASSLQLAGTQYF | TGTGCCAGCAGCTTACAACTAGCTGGGACCCAGTACTTC
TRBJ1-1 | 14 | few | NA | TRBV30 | CAWSPGHGNTEAFF | TGTGCCTGGAGCCCTGGACACGGGAACACTGAAGCTTTCTTT
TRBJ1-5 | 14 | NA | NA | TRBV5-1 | CASSPGVLNQPQHF | TGCGCCAGCAGCCCCGGGGTACTCAATCAGCCCCAGCATTTT
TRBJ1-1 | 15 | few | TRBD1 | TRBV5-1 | CASSLGQGQNTEAFF | TGCGCCAGCAGCTTGGGACAGGGGCAGAACACTGAAGCTTTCTTT
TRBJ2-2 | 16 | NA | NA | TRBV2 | CASSERGILATGELFF | TGTGCCAGCAGTGAAAGGGGGATTTTGGCCACCGGGGAGCTGTTTTTT
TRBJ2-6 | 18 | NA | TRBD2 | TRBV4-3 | CASSQVVGRGTPSNVLTF | TGCGCCAGCAGCCAGGTGGTCGGGAGGGGTACCCCTTCCAACGTCCTGACTTTC
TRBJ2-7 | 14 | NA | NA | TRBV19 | CASSSPGAGYEQYF | TGTGCCAGTAGTTCCCCGGGGGCAGGCTACGAGCAGTACTTC
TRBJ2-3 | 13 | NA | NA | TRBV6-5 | CASSLEGADTQYF | TGTGCCAGCAGTTTGGAGGGGGCAGATACGCAGTATTTT
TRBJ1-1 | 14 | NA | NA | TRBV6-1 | CATAWTFGITEAFF | TGTGCCACCGCTTGGACCTTCGGAATCACTGAAGCTTTCTTT
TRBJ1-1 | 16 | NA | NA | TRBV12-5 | CASGLKGKDGYTEAFF | TGTGCTAGTGGTTTGAAAGGGAAGGACGGGTACACTGAAGCTTTCTTT
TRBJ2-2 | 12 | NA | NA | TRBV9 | CASSGGPRELFF | TGTGCCAGCAGCGGGGGTCCGAGGGAGCTGTTTTTT
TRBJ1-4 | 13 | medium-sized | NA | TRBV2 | CASRAGEVEKLFF | TGTGCCAGCAGAGCAGGGGAAGTCGAAAAACTGTTTTTT
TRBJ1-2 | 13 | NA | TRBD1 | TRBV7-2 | CASSLGQGGGYTF | TGTGCCAGCAGCTTAGGGCAGGGGGGTGGCTACACCTTC
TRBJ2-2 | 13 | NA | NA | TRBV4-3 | CASSPQLTGELFF | TGCGCCAGCAGCCCCCAGCTCACCGGGGAGCTGTTTTTT
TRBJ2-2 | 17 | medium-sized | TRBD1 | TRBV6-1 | CASSKADGTDNTGELFF | TGTGCCAGCAGTAAAGCTGACGGGACAGATAACACCGGGGAGCTGTTTTTT
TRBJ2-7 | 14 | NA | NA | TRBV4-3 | CASSQDRASYEQYF | TGCGCCAGCAGCCAAGACAGAGCCTCCTACGAGCAGTACTTC
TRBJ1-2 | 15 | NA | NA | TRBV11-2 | CASSYPGTQYYGYTF | TGTGCCAGCAGTTACCCCGGGACACAATATTATGGCTACACCTTC
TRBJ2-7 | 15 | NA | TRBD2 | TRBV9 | CASSITSGGSTGQYF | TGTGCCAGCAGCATCACTAGCGGGGGATCCACCGGGCAGTACTTC
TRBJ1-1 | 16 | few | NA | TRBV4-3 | CASSQDWELANTEAFF | TGCGCCAGCAGCCAAGATTGGGAACTGGCGAACACTGAAGCTTTCTTT
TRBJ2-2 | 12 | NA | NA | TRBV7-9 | CASSSLEGELFF | TGTGCCAGCAGCTCGTTGGAGGGGGAGCTGTTTTTT
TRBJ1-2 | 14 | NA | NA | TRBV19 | CASSMTEGAEGYTF | TGTGCCAGTAGTATGACGGAGGGCGCCGAGGGCTACACCTTC
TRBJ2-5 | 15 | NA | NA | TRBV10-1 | CASSESGGFQETQYF | TGCGCCAGCAGTGAGTCGGGGGGCTTCCAAGAGACCCAGTACTTC
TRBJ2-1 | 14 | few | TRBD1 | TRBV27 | CASSGQGAYNEQFF | TGTGCCAGCAGTGGACAGGGGGCCTACAATGAGCAGTTCTTC
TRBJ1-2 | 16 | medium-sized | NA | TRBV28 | CASSLWSDGDNYGYTF | TGTGCCAGCAGTTTATGGAGTGACGGAGATAACTATGGCTACACCTTC
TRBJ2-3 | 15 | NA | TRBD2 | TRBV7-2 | CASSLGLAGTDTQYF | TGTGCCAGCAGCTTAGGGCTAGCGGGCACAGATACGCAGTATTTT
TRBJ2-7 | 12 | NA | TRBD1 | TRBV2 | CASTLTGVEQYF | TGTGCCAGCACACTGACAGGGGTCGAGCAGTACTTC
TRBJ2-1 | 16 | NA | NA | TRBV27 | CASSLRQVVSYNEQFF | TGTGCCAGCAGTTTACGGCAGGTCGTATCCTACAATGAGCAGTTCTTC
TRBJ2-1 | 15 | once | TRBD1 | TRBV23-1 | CASSQTDRGGDEQFF | TGCGCCAGCAGTCAAACGGACAGGGGCGGGGATGAGCAGTTCTTC
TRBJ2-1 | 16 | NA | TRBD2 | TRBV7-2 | CASSPSGGKTYNEQFF | TGTGCCAGCAGCCCTAGCGGGGGGAAGACCTACAATGAGCAGTTCTTC
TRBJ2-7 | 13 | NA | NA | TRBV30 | CAWSVLVQYEQYF | TGTGCCTGGAGTGTACTAGTCCAGTACGAGCAGTACTTC
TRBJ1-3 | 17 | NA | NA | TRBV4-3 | CASSQERPGISGNTIYF | TGCGCCAGCAGCCAAGAGAGGCCAGGGATCTCTGGAAACACCATATATTTT
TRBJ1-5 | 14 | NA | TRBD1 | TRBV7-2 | CASRPTGGNQPQHF | TGTGCCAGCAGACCCACAGGGGGCAATCAGCCCCAGCATTTT
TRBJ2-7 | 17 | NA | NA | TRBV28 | CASSLYPSAGIRYEQYF | TGTGCCAGCAGTTTATACCCCTCGGCAGGGATTCGGTACGAGCAGTACTTC
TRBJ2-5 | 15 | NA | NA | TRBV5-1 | CASSLAGVSQETQYF | TGCGCCAGCAGCTTGGCGGGGGTGTCTCAAGAGACCCAGTACTTC
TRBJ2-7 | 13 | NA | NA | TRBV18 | CASSRDISYEQYF | TGTGCCAGCTCCCGGGACATCTCCTACGAGCAGTACTTC
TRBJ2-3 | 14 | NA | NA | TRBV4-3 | CASSQDPAWAAQYF | TGCGCCAGCAGCCAAGATCCAGCGTGGGCCGCGCAGTATTTT
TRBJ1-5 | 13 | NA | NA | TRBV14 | CASSQVPGQPQHF | TGTGCCAGCAGCCAAGTTCCGGGACAGCCCCAGCATTTT
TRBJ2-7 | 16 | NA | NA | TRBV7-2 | CASSLAGDASSYEQYF | TGTGCCAGCAGCTTAGCAGGGGACGCGAGCTCCTACGAGCAGTACTTC
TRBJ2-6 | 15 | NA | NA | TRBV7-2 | CASSLGRAGANVLTF | TGTGCCAGCAGCTTAGGGAGAGCTGGGGCCAACGTCCTGACTTTC
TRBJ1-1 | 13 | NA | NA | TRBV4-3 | CASSQDRGGEAFF | TGCGCCAGCAGCCAAGATCGGGGTGGAGAGGCTTTCTTT